One sample yielded the 26 T cell receptor beta chains listed below, sequenced in a study of human T cells and chemical hapten exposure. MiXCR, applied by TCRdb to the RACE reads, yields one record per CDR3 protein. The sample contains tens of thousands of distinct CDR3 sequences, over 9.5% of which appear only once. Time point defined: patch test 1, 2 weeks after DPC sensitization. Treatment given: therapeutic diphenylcyclopropenone sensitization with weekly scalp DPC. The sequencing used whole blood, collected in connection with sensitization to the hapten diphenylcyclopropenone (DPC). All receptors derive from a middle-aged man with alopecia areata. Some clones in this sample may be carry-over from other donors' samples.

This clonotype came up many times. V usage is TRBV18 and J usage is TRBJ2-5, with 8 bases that match TRBD2. This CDR3 is 19 amino acids long. Germline-derived CDR1 and CDR2 are KGHSH and LQKENI. V lost 2 bases to trimming and J lost 2 bases; unmatched junction nucleotides: 16. CDR3 bases: TGTGCCAGCTCACCAAGGGGCCGGATTTCTAGCGGGTCACAAGAGACCCAGTACTTC. Amino acid sequence: CASSPRGRISSGSQETQYF.

The chain has TRBV29-1 and TRBJ2-1, with 7 bases aligning to TRBD2. The CDR3 sequence is 13 residues long. With V trimmed by 4 bases and J by 3 bases, 3 bases remained unmatched. The germline CDR1 and CDR2 sequences are SQVTM and ANQGSEA. CDR3 nucleotide sequence: TGCAGCGTTGTGAGGGAGGGCTACAATGAGCAGTTCTTC. Its translation: CSVVREGYNEQFF.

Only a few counts were recorded for this clonotype. The rearrangement joins TRBV4-3 to TRBJ2-5; D unresolved. Germline loops: CDR1 LGHNA, CDR2 YSLEER. The length of the CDR3 is 16 residues. V was shortened by 1 base and J by 5 bases, with 17 bases between the two germline ends. CDR3 bases: TGCGCCAGCAGCCAAGGAGATGGGCGCAGCGCGGAGACCCAGTACTTC. It yields the protein CASSQGDGRSAETQYF.

This clonotype was detected only a few times. This chain connects TRBV29-1 to TRBJ2-7; the match to TRBD1 covers 8 bases. CDR1 is SQVTM, CDR2 ANQGSEA, per germline. The CDR3 is 13 residues long. The J segment lost 6 bases and the V segment lost 6 bases, leaving 10 bases of the junction unmatched. For the CDR3, the DNA is TGCAGCGTCGAGCCGGACAGGGCAGGCGAGCAGTACGTC. Its protein product is CSVEPDRAGEQYV.

The V and J genes are TRBV7-9 and TRBJ2-3; TRBD2 agrees at 10 bases. Germline V gene data show CDR1 as SEHNR and CDR2 as FQNEAQ (reference sequence). The CDR3 contains 15 residues. After removal of 4 bases from V and 3 bases from J, the junction contained 4 bases not matched to a gene. CDR3 bases: TGTGCCAGCAGCTCCGGGACTAGCGAAACAGATACGCAGTATTTT. Amino acids: CASSSGTSETDTQYF.

V and J are TRBV7-2 and TRBJ2-6, with D unresolved. Germline loops: CDR1 SGHTA, CDR2 FQGNSA. The CDR3 has 17 residues. V lost 1 base to trimming and J lost 1 base, with 11 bases between them. The chain's CDR3 is CASSLGSGASGANVLTF. In nucleotides, the CDR3 is TGTGCCAGCAGCTTAGGTTCCGGCGCTTCTGGGGCCAACGTCCTGACTTTC.

A few counts support this clonotype. The chain recombines TRBV29-1 with TRBJ2-1; 14 bases line up with TRBD2. CDR1 and CDR2 from the germline V gene are SQVTM and ANQGSEA. Germline trimming cut 6 bases from V and 5 bases from J; bases unmatched to any gene: 6. The CDR3 has 15 amino acids. DNA of the CDR3: TGCAGCGTCCGGACTAGCGGGAGGCTCGACAATGAGCAGTTCTTC. Amino acids: CSVRTSGRLDNEQFF.

The chain is built from TRBV20-1 and TRBJ2-2; 13 bases fit TRBD2. This CDR3 has 16 amino acids. The germline V gene encodes CDR1 DFQATT and CDR2 SNEGSKA (reference sequence). With 6 bases clipped from V and 6 bases from J, the junction kept 10 bases outside the gene matches. CDR3 nucleotides: TGCAGTGCGCTGAGGACTAGCGGGAGTAGATCCGGGGAGCTGTTTTTT. This sequence encodes CSALRTSGSRSGELFF.

The V call is TRBV24-1, the J call TRBJ2-6; the match to TRBD1 covers 8 bases. Per germline, CDR1 KGHDR and CDR2 SFDVKD. V trimming: 7 bases; J trimming: 3 bases; junction bases outside the gene matches: 4. The CDR3 length is 15 residues. This CDR3 reads CATSQGADGANVLTF. In nucleotides, the CDR3 is TGTGCCACCAGCCAGGGGGCGGATGGGGCCAACGTCCTGACTTTC.

This clonotype came up a few times. The genes are TRBV12-3 or TRBV12-4 and TRBJ1-1; the match to TRBD1 covers 9 bases. The J segment lost 10 bases and the V segment lost 1 base, leaving 4 bases of the junction unmatched. The CDR3 extends over 13 amino acids. The CDR3 protein is CASSLGTGVVAFF. CDR3 sequence (DNA): TGTGCCAGCAGTTTAGGGACAGGGGTTGTAGCTTTCTTT.

The rearrangement links TRBV29-1 to TRBJ2-5; D perhaps matches TRBD1 (6 bases). CDR3 length: 14 residues. CDR1 SQVTM and CDR2 ANQGSEA come from the germline V gene. V lost 4 bases and J lost 5, with 17 bases in between. The DNA for the CDR3 is TGCAGCGTTGTCGGAGCAGGGGCCAGGGAGACCCAGTACTTC. It is translated as CSVVGAGARETQYF.

This sequence joins TRBV14 and TRBJ2-5, with D tentatively TRBD1 or TRBD2 (5 bases each). V was trimmed by 0 bases and J by 5 bases, leaving 13 bases between them. CDR3 length: 15 amino acids. Per the germline V gene, CDR1 is SGHDN and CDR2 is FVKESK. The CDR3 is CASSQDGRGFETQYF. In DNA, the CDR3 is TGTGCCAGCAGCCAAGATGGTCGGGGCTTCGAGACCCAGTACTTC.

In its sample, this clonotype was seen a few times. J is TRBJ1-2 and V is TRBV6-5, with D tentatively TRBD1 (6 bases). This CDR3 comprises 13 residues. Germline assignment: CDR1 MNHEY and CDR2 SVGAGI. V lost 2 bases to trimming and J lost 6 bases, with 10 bases between them. CDR3 bases: TGTGCCAGCAGTTACAGGACAGCTGATGGCTACACCTTC. It translates to CASSYRTADGYTF.

Only a few counts were recorded for this clonotype. The CDR3 spells CSAGGRLGYGYTF. The CDR3, as DNA: TGCAGTGCCGGGGGAAGGTTGGGCTATGGCTACACCTTC. The rearrangement joins TRBV20-1 to TRBJ1-2; D may be TRBD1 (5 bases). The length of the CDR3 is 13 residues. Trimming took 6 bases from V and 4 from J, leaving 15 bases between them. Germline CDR1 is DFQATT and CDR2 is SNEGSKA (reference sequence).

This clonotype was observed a few times. The chain couples TRBV12-5 to TRBJ2-3; D is undetermined. The V end was cut by 4 bases, the J end by 6 bases, with 8 bases between. Germline loops: CDR1 LGHNT, CDR2 FRNRAP. The CDR3 length is 12 residues. The CDR3 reads CASGYSEDTQYF. CDR3 in DNA: TGTGCTAGTGGTTATTCGGAGGATACGCAGTATTTT.

The chain couples TRBV6-6 to TRBJ2-7; 11 nucleotides align to TRBD2. The J segment lost 6 bases and the V segment lost 7 bases, leaving 11 bases of the junction unmatched. The CDR3 has 15 residues. Germline V gene sequence: CDR1 MNHNY, CDR2 SVGAGI (reference sequence). Written as DNA, the CDR3 is TGTGCCAGCACTCATAGCGGGAGGGCAGGGAGCGAGCAGTACTTC. Residues: CASTHSGRAGSEQYF.

The rearrangement uses TRBV5-1 and TRBJ1-1; D unresolved. The V gene's germline CDR1 is SGHRS and CDR2 YFSETQ. Trimming removed 5 bases from V and 1 base from J, with 6 bases in between. The CDR3 sequence is 12 residues long. CDR3 sequence: CASRLENTEAFF. DNA of the CDR3: TGCGCCAGCAGACTGGAGAACACTGAAGCTTTCTTT.

This rearrangement joins TRBV7-2 to TRBJ2-3; TRBD1 matches at 9 bases. Trimming cost V 2 bases and J 0 bases; bases outside gene matches: 12. The CDR3 covers 19 residues. Germline V lookup: CDR1 SGHTA, CDR2 FQGNSA. CDR3 nucleotide sequence: TGTGCCAGCAGCTTATTTTGGCCACAGGGGGCCCTAAGCACAGATACGCAGTATTTT. Amino acids: CASSLFWPQGALSTDTQYF.

The genes are TRBV5-4 and TRBJ2-5, with D possibly being TRBD1 or TRBD2 (6 bases each). The CDR3 spans 16 residues. Trimming removed 4 bases from V and 1 base from J, with 17 bases in between. From germline, CDR1 is SGHNT and CDR2 YYREEE (reference sequence). The CDR3 here is CASSPPGGGTQETQYF. CDR3 nucleotides: TGTGCCAGCAGCCCACCCGGGGGCGGTACCCAAGAGACCCAGTACTTC.

This clonotype was observed many times. The chain links TRBV3-1 to TRBJ1-5, with D uncertain. Trimming cost V 0 bases and J 5 bases, with 5 bases left between them. Germline V gene data show CDR1 as LGHDT and CDR2 as YNNKEL (reference sequence). The CDR3 sequence is 13 residues long. For the CDR3, the DNA is TGTGCCAGCAGCCAAGACAGCTATCAGCCCCAGCATTTT. Its translation: CASSQDSYQPQHF.

This clonotype was seen only a few times. V and J are TRBV20-1 and TRBJ2-5; D is perhaps TRBD1 (6 bases). Germline values: CDR1 DFQATT, CDR2 SNEGSKA (reference sequence). Trimming cost V 4 bases and J 5 bases, with 20 bases left between them. The CDR3 has 15 residues. The CDR3 protein is CSAIGSQGISETQYF. The DNA of the CDR3 is TGCAGTGCTATAGGTTCTCAGGGGATTTCGGAGACCCAGTACTTC.

This clonotype was seen a few times. The chain joins TRBV25-1 to TRBJ1-2; D is perhaps TRBD1 (6 bases). V gave up 4 bases and J gave up 2 bases, with 23 bases separating them. Looked up from germline, CDR1 is MGHDK and CDR2 is SYGVNS. This CDR3 has 18 residues. Here the CDR3 reads CASSATGLGGPSNYGYTF. In DNA form, the CDR3 reads TGTGCCAGCAGTGCGACAGGCCTTGGTGGGCCTTCCAACTATGGCTACACCTTC.

V and J are TRBV24-1 and TRBJ1-5; D unresolved. This CDR3 comprises 14 residues. Trimming took off 4 bases at V and 3 bases at J, with 9 bases between the two ends. Germline V gene data show CDR1 as KGHDR and CDR2 as SFDVKD. CDR3 sequence reads: CATSEGFSNQPQHF. CDR3 sequence (DNA): TGTGCCACCAGTGAAGGGTTTTCCAATCAGCCCCAGCATTTT.

The rearrangement joins TRBV6-5 to TRBJ2-7; possibly TRBD1 or TRBD2 for D (6 bases each). The CDR3 has 14 residues. The V end lost 7 bases, the J end lost 0 bases, and 13 bases lay between the germline ends. Germline CDR1 reads MNHEY; CDR2 reads SVGAGI. The CDR3 bases are TGTGCCAGCAAGGGGGACTTGGACTCCTACGAGCAGTACGTC. The encoded protein is CASKGDLDSYEQYV.

The J gene is TRBJ2-3, the V gene TRBV9, with D possibly being TRBD2 (5 bases). This CDR3 has 15 residues. V lost 0 bases to trimming and J lost 0 bases, with 8 bases between them. Germline CDR1 SGDLS, CDR2 YYNGEE. CDR3 coding DNA: TGTGCCAGCAGCGTAGGAGGGTCGAGCACAGATACGCAGTATTTT. Its protein is CASSVGGSSTDTQYF.

The genes are TRBV19 and TRBJ2-1; D is possibly TRBD1 (5 bases). Trimming removed 4 bases at V and 4 bases at J, with 5 bases between. CDR1 and CDR2 from the germline V gene are LNHDA and SQIVND (reference sequence). CDR3 size: 12 residues. The CDR3 coding sequence is TGTGCCAGTAGTACAGGGTACAATGAGCAGTTCTTC. Translated: CASSTGYNEQFF.